This note documents a single TCR beta chain sequence. Its antigen remains unknown. One base away lies a much larger clone, so this may be a sequencing read error. Indicated time point: newly diagnosed GD, antithyroid drugs for less than 3 months. Generation of the TCR library employed RNA extracted from PBMCs. CDR1 and CDR2 (germline): LGHDT, YNNKEL (reference sequence). This CDR3 has 15 residues. iRepertoire HTBI primers and Arm-PCR of CDR3 regions built TCR beta libraries. TCRdb reprocessed the multiplex PCR reads with MiXCR, giving one entry per CDR3 protein. The sample lists 250,000 or so distinct CDR3 sequences, about 19% seen once, with approximately 15% in the top ten. This record belongs to a study of regulatory T cells in long-lasting Graves disease. Overall study findings and caveats: Thyroid tissue went unexamined; only peripheral blood was analyzed. Comparison showed that persistent patients shared more public clonotypes (fewer than 3,000) than new patients (approximately 930).

The chain joins TRBV3-1 to TRBJ2-3, with 8 positions matching TRBD1. The DNA end is more similar to TRBJ2-5, so the J call may be wrong. The sequencing here drew on peripheral blood mononuclear cells (PBMCs), taken at new diagnosis, from a patient treated with antithyroid drugs. This clonotype was sampled from a female donor with Graves disease. CDR3 DNA sequence: TGTGCCAGCAGCCCAGGACAGGGTGACATGGAGACCCAGTACTTC. This gives the protein CASSPGQGDMETQYF.